This note documents a single TCR beta chain sequence. Its antigen is as yet unknown. The read gets to within 3 residues of the CDR3 end, and the germline J gene fills in the rest. The CDR3 runs 14 residues. Trimming shortened V by 6 bases and J by 0 bases, and 9 bases separated the two germline ends. From germline, CDR1 is LNHDA and CDR2 SQIVND (reference sequence). This sample is drawn from a study of T cells in women clearing cervical HPV infection. Study-wide context: No precancer developed; the control's incident HPV16 infection cleared within 12 months. General study results and limits: Cases carried less TRBV6-7 than controls: roughly 0.12% versus 0.17%.

Method: immunoSEQ multiplex PCR; TCRdb's copy keeps in-frame clones and lacks some. The ten most abundant clones cover roughly 7.3% of a sample with roughly 34,000 clones. This clonotype was obtained from a woman between 18 and 70 years old with a cervical HPV16 infection that either progressed to CIN3+ or cleared (not recorded which). Sequencing was carried out using blood buffy coat. The V gene is TRBV19, the J gene TRBJ2-1; D is ambiguous. The DNA read from the CDR3 is TGTGCCAGTAGGATCGACACCTCCTACAATGAG. Amino acid sequence: CASRIDTSYNE. The complete CDR3 protein is CASRIDTSYNEQFF.